This entry concerns a single TCR beta chain. Antigen: not known. This record belongs to a study of shared clonotypes between healthy human individuals. Findings and caveats of the study: Clonotypes shared by all four sorted-subset donors had higher generation probabilities than non-shared clonotypes.

Sequenced by immunoSEQ multiplex PCR; TCRdb stores in-frame clones only, minus some. Here the sample spans 600,000 to 800,000 clones, around 70% being singletons. Per the germline V gene, CDR1 is MNHNS and CDR2 is SASEGT. V was shortened by 4 bases and J by 5 bases, with 18 bases between the two germline ends. This CDR3 region has 16 residues. Sequenced input: memory CD4+ T cells sorted from blood. Documented subset: CD45RA-negative fraction. The sequence was collected from a woman in her 30s in good health. The V call is TRBV6-1, the J call TRBJ1-5, with a possible D match to TRBD1 (5 bases). This CDR3 is CASSATATRLYQPQHF. DNA for the CDR3: TGTGCCAGCAGTGCGACAGCTACCCGATTGTATCAGCCCCAGCATTTT.